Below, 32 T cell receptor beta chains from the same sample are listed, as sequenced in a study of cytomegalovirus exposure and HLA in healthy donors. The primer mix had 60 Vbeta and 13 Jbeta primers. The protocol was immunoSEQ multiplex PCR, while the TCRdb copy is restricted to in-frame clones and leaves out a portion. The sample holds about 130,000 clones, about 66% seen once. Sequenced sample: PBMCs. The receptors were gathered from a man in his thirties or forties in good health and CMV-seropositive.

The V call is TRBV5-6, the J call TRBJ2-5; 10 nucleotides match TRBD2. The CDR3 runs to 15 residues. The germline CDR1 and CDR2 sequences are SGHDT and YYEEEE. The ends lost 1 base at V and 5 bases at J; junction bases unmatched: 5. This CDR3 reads CASSLTASGSETQYF. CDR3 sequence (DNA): TGTGCCAGCAGCTTGACGGCTAGCGGGAGTGAGACCCAGTACTTC.

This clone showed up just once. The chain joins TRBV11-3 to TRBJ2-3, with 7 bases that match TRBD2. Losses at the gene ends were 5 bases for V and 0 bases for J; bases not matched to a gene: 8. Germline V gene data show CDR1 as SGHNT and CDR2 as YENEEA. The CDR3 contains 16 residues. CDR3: CASSAGRESSTDTQYF. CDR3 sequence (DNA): TGTGCCAGCAGCGCGGGGCGGGAGTCTAGCACAGATACGCAGTATTTT. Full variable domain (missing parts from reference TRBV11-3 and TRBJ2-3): EAGVVQSPRYKIIEKKQPVAFWCNPISGHNTLYWYLQNLGQGPELLIRYENEEAVDDSQLPKDRFSAERLKGVDSTLKIQPAELGDSAVYLCASSAGRESSTDTQYFGPGTRLTVL.

The CDR3 region is CASNLPGQKNTEAFF. CDR3 nucleotide sequence: TGTGCCAGCAACCTCCCCGGACAGAAGAACACTGAAGCTTTCTTT. The V call is TRBV2, the J call TRBJ1-1; tentative D call: TRBD1 (6 bases). This CDR3 comprises 15 residues. Germline assignment: CDR1 SNHLY and CDR2 FYNNEI. The V and J ends lost 7 bases and 1 base respectively, with 16 bases between them.

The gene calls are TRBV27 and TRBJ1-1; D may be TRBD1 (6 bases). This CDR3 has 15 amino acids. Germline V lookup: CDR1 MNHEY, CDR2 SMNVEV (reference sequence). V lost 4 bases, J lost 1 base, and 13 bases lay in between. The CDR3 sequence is CASSYTGTGNTEAFF. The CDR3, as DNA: TGTGCCAGCAGTTACACAGGGACGGGGAACACTGAAGCTTTCTTT.

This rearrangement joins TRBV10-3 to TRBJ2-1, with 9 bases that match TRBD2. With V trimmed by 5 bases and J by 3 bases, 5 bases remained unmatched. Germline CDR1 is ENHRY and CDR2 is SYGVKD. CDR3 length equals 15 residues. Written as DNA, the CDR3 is TGTGCCATCAGTCCTAGCGGGACCGTCTACAATGAGCAGTTCTTC. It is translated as CAISPSGTVYNEQFF.

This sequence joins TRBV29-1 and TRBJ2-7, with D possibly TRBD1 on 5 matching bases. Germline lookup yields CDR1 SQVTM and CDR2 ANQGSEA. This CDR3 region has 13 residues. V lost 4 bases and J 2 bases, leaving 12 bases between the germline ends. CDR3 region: CSVAPGRAYEQYF. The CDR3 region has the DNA TGCAGCGTTGCTCCCGGCAGGGCCTACGAGCAGTACTTC.

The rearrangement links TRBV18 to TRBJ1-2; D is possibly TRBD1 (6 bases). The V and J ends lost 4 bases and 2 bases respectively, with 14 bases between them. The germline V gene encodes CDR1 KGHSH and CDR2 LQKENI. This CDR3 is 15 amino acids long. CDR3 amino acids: CASSQRQATNYGYTF. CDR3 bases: TGTGCCAGCTCACAACGACAGGCAACCAACTATGGCTACACCTTC. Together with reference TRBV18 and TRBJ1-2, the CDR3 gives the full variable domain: NAGVMQNPRHLVRRRGQEARLRCSPMKGHSHVYWYRQLPEEGLKFMVYLQKENIIDESGMPKERFSAEFPKEGPSILRIQQVVRGDSAAYFCASSQRQATNYGYTFGSGTRLTVV.

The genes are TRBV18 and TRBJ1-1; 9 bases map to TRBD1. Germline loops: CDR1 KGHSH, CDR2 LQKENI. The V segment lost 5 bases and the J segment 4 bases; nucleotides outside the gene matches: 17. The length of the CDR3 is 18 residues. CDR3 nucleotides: TGTGCCAGCTCAAGGAACCAATTTGAACAGGGGGCACCCACTGAAGCTTTCTTT. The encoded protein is CASSRNQFEQGAPTEAFF.

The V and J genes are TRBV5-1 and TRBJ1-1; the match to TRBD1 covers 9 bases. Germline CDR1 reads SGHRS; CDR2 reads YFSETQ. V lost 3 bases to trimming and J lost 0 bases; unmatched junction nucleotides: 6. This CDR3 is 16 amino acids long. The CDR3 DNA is TGCGCCAGCAGCTACCGGGACAGGGCGATGAACACTGAAGCTTTCTTT. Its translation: CASSYRDRAMNTEAFF.

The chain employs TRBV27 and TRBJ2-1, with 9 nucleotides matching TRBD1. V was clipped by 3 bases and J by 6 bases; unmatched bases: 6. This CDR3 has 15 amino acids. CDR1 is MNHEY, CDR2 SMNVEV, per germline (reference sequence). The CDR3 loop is CASSFWDRVGNEQFF. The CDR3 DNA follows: TGTGCCAGCAGTTTTTGGGACAGGGTTGGCAATGAGCAGTTCTTC.

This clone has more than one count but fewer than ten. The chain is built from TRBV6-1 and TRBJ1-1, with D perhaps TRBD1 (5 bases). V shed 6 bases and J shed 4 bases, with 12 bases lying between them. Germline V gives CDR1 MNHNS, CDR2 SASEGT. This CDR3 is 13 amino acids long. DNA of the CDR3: TGTGCCAGCAGCAAGGAGGGGAGCACTGAAGCTTTCTTT. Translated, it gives CASSKEGSTEAFF.

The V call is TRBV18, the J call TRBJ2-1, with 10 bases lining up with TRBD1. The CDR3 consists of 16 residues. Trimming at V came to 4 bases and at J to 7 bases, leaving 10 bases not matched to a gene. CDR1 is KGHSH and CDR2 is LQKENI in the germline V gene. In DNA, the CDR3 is TGTGCCAGCTCACGCTACGGGACAGGGGTCGGGAATGAGCAGTTCTTC. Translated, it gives CASSRYGTGVGNEQFF.

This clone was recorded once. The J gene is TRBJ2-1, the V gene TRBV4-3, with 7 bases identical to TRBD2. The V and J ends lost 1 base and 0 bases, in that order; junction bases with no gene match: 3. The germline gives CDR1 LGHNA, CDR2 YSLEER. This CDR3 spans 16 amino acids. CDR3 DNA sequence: TGCGCCAGCAGCCAAGGGGGCGGGAGCTCCTACAATGAGCAGTTCTTC. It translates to CASSQGGGSSYNEQFF.

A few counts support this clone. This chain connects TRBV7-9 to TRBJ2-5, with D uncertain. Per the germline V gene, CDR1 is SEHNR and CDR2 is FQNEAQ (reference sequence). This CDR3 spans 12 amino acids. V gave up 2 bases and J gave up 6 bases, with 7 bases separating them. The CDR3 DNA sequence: TGTGCCAGCAGCTTATTGGGCAAGACCCAGTACTTC. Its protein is CASSLLGKTQYF.

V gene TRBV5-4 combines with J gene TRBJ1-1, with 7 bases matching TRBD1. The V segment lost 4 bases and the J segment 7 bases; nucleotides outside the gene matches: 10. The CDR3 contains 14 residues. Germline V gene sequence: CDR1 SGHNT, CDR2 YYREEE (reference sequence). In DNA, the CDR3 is TGTGCCAGCAGCCCTGGGCTCAGGGACAGTGAAGCTTTCTTT. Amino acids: CASSPGLRDSEAFF.

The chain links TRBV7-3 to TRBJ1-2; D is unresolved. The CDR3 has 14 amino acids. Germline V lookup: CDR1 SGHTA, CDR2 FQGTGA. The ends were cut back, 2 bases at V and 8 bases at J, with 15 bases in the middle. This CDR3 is CASSLAVVGVGYTF. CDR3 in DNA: TGTGCCAGCAGCTTAGCTGTGGTCGGGGTCGGCTACACCTTC.

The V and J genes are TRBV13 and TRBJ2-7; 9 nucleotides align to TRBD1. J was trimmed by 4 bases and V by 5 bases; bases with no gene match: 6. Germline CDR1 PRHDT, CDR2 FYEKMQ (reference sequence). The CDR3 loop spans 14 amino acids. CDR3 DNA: TGTGCCAGCAGCCTTAGACAGGGGGATTACGAGCAGTACTTC. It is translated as CASSLRQGDYEQYF.

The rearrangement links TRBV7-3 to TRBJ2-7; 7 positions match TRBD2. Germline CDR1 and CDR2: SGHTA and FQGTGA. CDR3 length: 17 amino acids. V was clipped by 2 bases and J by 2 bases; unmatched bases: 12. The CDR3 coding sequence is TGTGCCAGCAGCTTATCCCCCGTAGCGGGTATAACCTACGAGCAGTACTTC. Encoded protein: CASSLSPVAGITYEQYF.

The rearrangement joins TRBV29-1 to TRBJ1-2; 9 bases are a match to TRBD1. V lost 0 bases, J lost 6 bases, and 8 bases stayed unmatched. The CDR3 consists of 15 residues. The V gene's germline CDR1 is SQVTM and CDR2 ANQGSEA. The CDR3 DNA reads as TGCAGCGTTGAAGAGGCCCCGGGACAGGGTAATGGCTACACCTTC. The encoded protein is CSVEEAPGQGNGYTF.

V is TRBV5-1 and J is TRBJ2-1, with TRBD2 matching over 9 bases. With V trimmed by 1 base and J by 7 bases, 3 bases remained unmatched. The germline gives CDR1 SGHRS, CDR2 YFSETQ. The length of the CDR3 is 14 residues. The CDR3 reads CASSLRAGGNEQFF. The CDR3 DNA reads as TGCGCCAGCAGCTTGAGGGCGGGAGGGAATGAGCAGTTCTTC.

This CDR3 is CASSYSGPYYGYTF. DNA for the CDR3: TGTGCCAGCAGTTACTCGGGCCCATACTATGGCTACACCTTC. The chain employs TRBV6-6 and TRBJ1-2, with D hard to call. This CDR3 comprises 14 residues. The germline V gene has CDR1 MNHNY and CDR2 SVGAGI (reference sequence). The V gene lost 0 bases and the J gene lost 3 bases, with 8 bases spanning the gap.

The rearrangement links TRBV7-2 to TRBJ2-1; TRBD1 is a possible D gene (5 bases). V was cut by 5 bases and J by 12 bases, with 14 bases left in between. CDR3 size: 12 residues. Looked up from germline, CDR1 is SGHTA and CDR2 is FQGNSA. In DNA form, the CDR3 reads TGTGCCAGCAGCCTAAACGGCAGGGTGCAGTTCTTC. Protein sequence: CASSLNGRVQFF.

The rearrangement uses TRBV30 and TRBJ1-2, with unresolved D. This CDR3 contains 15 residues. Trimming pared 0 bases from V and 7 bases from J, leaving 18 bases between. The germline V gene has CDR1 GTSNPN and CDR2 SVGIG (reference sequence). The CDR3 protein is CAWSVLSASAGGYTF. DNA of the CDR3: TGTGCCTGGAGTGTACTGTCAGCTTCGGCGGGTGGCTACACCTTC. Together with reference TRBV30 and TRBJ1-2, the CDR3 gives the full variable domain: SQTIHQWPATLVQPVGSPLSLECTVEGTSNPNLYWYRQAAGRGLQLLFYSVGIGQISSEVPQNLSASRPQDRQFILSSKKLLLSDSGFYLCAWSVLSASAGGYTFGSGTRLTVV.

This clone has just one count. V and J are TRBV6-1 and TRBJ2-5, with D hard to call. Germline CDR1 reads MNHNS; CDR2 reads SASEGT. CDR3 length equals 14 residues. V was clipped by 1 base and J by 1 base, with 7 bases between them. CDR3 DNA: TGTGCCAGCAGTGAAGGCAACATCCAAGAGACCCAGTACTTC. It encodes CASSEGNIQETQYF.

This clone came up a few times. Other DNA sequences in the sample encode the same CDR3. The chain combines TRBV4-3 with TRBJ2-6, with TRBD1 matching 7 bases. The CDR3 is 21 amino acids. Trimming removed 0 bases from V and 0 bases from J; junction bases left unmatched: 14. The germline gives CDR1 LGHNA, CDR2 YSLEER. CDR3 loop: CASSQDPHQTGSYSGANVLTF. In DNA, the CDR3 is TGCGCCAGCAGCCAAGACCCTCACCAGACAGGGTCCTACTCTGGGGCCAACGTCCTGACTTTC.

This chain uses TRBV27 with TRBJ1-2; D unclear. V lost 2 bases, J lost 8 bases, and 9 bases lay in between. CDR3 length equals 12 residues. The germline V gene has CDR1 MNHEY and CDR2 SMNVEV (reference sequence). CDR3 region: CASSLNGLGYTF. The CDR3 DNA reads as TGTGCCAGCAGTTTAAATGGGCTGGGCTACACCTTC.

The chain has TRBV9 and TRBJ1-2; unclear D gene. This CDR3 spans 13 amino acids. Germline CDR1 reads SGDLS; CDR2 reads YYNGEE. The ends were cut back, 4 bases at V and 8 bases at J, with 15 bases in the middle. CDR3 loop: CASSHDGKGGYTF. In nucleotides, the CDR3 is TGTGCCAGCAGCCATGACGGGAAGGGAGGCTACACCTTC.

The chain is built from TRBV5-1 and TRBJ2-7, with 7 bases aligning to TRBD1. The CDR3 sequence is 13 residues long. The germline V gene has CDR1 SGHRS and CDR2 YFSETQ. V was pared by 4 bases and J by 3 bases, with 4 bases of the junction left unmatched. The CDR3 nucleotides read TGCGCCAGCAGCCAGGGACAGTTCTACGAGCAGTACTTC. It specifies CASSQGQFYEQYF.

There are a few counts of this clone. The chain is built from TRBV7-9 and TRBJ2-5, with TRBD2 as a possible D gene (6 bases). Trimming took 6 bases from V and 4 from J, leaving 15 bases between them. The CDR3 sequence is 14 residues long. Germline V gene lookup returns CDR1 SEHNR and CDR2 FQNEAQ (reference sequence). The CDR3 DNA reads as TGTGCCAGCAGTTCCGAAGCGGGTGCAGAGACCCAGTACTTC. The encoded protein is CASSSEAGAETQYF. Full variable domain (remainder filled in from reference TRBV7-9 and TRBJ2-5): DTGVSQNPRHKITKRGQNVTFRCDPISEHNRLYWYRQTLGQGPEFLTYFQNEAQLEKSRLLSDRFSAERPKGSFSTLEIQRTEQGDSAMYLCASSSEAGAETQYFGPGTRLLVL.

CDR3 region: CASSPLGLAGLNPTYEQYF. As DNA, the CDR3 is TGTGCCAGCAGCCCCCTAGGCCTAGCGGGCCTAAACCCCACCTACGAGCAGTACTTC. The V call is TRBV7-9, the J call TRBJ2-7, with TRBD2 identical over 8 bases. The CDR3 is 19 residues long. The germline V gene has CDR1 SEHNR and CDR2 FQNEAQ (reference sequence). Germline trimming cut 5 bases from V and 2 bases from J; bases unmatched to any gene: 20.

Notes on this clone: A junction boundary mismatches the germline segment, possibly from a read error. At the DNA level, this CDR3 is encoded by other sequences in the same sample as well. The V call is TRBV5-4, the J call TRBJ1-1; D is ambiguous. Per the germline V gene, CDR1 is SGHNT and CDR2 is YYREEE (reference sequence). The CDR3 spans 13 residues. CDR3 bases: TGTGCCAGCAGGCTAGAGGCGAACACTGAAGCCTTCTTT. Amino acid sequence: CASRLEANTEAFF.

The CDR3: CASSQTQDRAPDGYTF. Here the CDR3 DNA reads TGCGCCAGCAGCCAAACCCAAGACAGGGCCCCTGATGGCTACACCTTC. The chain has TRBV4-1 and TRBJ1-2; 7 positions agree with TRBD1. The CDR3 consists of 16 residues. Germline V lookup: CDR1 MGHRA, CDR2 YSYEKL. J was trimmed by 6 bases and V by 2 bases; bases with no gene match: 12.